These 18 T cell receptor beta chains were sequenced from one sample in a study of HIV-infected patients and healthy controls. Reverse transcription used around 500 ng RNA and constant-region primers for alpha and beta. Each of the alpha and beta chains got its own library through chain-specific third strand synthesis with indices. From the 5' RACE reads, TCRdb called clonotypes with MiXCR, one entry per CDR3 protein. The table has 9,500 to 13,000 distinct CDR3 sequences, 5.2% seen once. All unsorted peripheral T cells were captured because whole blood was used without fractionation. The sample was blood, taken before antiretroviral therapy. Source of these receptors: an adult with HIV infection.

In this sample, this clonotype turned up many times. The gene calls are TRBV5-1 and TRBJ1-4; possible D gene TRBD1, 5 bases. The CDR3 is made up of 14 amino acids. V was cut by 4 bases and J by 7 bases, with 14 bases left in between. Germline values: CDR1 SGHRS, CDR2 YFSETQ. As DNA, the CDR3 is TGCGCCAGCAGCCCCCGAACAGGCGGTGAAAAACTGTTTTTT. Amino acids: CASSPRTGGEKLFF.

The sample holds many counts of this clonotype. This sequence joins TRBV7-2 and TRBJ2-7, with TRBD2 matching 7 bases. The CDR3 contains 16 residues. J was trimmed by 1 base and V by 5 bases; bases with no gene match: 11. Germline CDR1 reads SGHTA; CDR2 reads FQGNSA. CDR3 in DNA: TGTGCCAGCAGCCCATGGGGGGGTCCTTCTTCCTACGAGCAGTACTTC. It specifies CASSPWGGPSSYEQYF. The entire variable domain, with the rest obtained from reference TRBV7-2 and TRBJ2-7, is as follows: GAGVSQSPSNKVTEKGKDVELRCDPISGHTALYWYRQSLGQGLEFLIYFQGNSAPDKSGLPSDRFSAERTGGSVSTLTIQRTQQEDSAVYLCASSPWGGPSSYEQYFGPGTRLTVT.

This clonotype has a count of ten or more. The V gene is TRBV2, the J gene TRBJ1-5, with TRBD1 as a possible D gene (5 bases). CDR1 and CDR2 from the germline V gene are SNHLY and FYNNEI. V was shortened by 3 bases and J by 7 bases, with 13 bases between the two germline ends. This CDR3 has 14 amino acids. The CDR3 nucleotides are TGTGCCAGCAGTGACGAGTCAGGGAGCCAGCCCCAGCATTTT. It specifies CASSDESGSQPQHF.

This clonotype is medium-sized in the sample. The V gene is TRBV4-1, the J gene TRBJ2-1, with a possible D match to TRBD2 (5 bases). Trimming removed 4 bases from V and 0 bases from J, with 13 bases in between. The CDR3 is made up of 16 amino acids. Germline V CDR1 and CDR2: MGHRA, YSYEKL. CDR3 bases: TGCGCCAGCAGCCGAATAGCGTTCGGCTCCTACAATGAGCAGTTCTTC. It is translated as CASSRIAFGSYNEQFF.

This clonotype was detected many times. The J gene is TRBJ1-2, the V gene TRBV11-2; maybe TRBD1 (6 bases). The CDR3 sequence is 15 residues long. Trimming cost V 1 base and J 6 bases, with 15 bases left between them. CDR1 is SGHAT, CDR2 FQNNGV, per germline. In DNA form, the CDR3 reads TGTGCCAGCAGCTTAGGGCGGGGGCCTACTGATGGCTACACCTTC. Residues: CASSLGRGPTDGYTF.

At least ten counts were recorded for this clonotype. The CDR3 loop is CASTPGLAGEGSYEQYF. In DNA, the CDR3 is TGTGCCAGCACTCCGGGACTAGCGGGAGAGGGGTCCTACGAGCAGTACTTC. V gene TRBV2 combines with J gene TRBJ2-7; 14 bases align to TRBD2. The junction had 9 bases not matched to a gene; V was cut back by 7 bases and J by 1 base. CDR1 is SNHLY, CDR2 FYNNEI, per germline. The CDR3 totals 17 residues.

This clonotype was found many times. The V call is TRBV19, the J call TRBJ2-1; the D gene is possibly TRBD2 (6 bases). The CDR3 covers 14 residues. Germline loops: CDR1 LNHDA, CDR2 SQIVND (reference sequence). The V end lost 0 bases, the J end lost 10 bases, and 13 bases lay between the germline ends. CDR3 region: CASSIDSAGSEQFF. The CDR3 DNA sequence: TGTGCCAGTAGTATAGATTCGGCGGGGTCCGAGCAGTTCTTC.

This clonotype was counted ten times or more. V is TRBV19 and J is TRBJ2-1; D perhaps matches TRBD1 (6 bases). Germline V gives CDR1 LNHDA, CDR2 SQIVND (reference sequence). The CDR3 is made up of 15 amino acids. V was shortened by 5 bases and J by 5 bases, with 16 bases between the two germline ends. The chain's CDR3 is CASSLRQGIDNEQFF. CDR3 coding DNA: TGTGCCAGTAGTCTGAGGCAGGGGATAGACAATGAGCAGTTCTTC.

This clonotype was recorded at least ten times. The chain uses TRBV7-8 and TRBJ2-7; TRBD2 matches at 10 bases. CDR3 length: 16 amino acids. V lost 4 bases and J lost 6; bases outside the gene matches: 12. The germline gives CDR1 SGHVS, CDR2 FQNEAQ. The CDR3 loop reads CASSSYSWSGGAEQYF. The CDR3 coding sequence is TGTGCCAGCAGCTCCTACTCTTGGAGCGGGGGGGCCGAGCAGTACTTC.

The chain combines TRBV27 with TRBJ2-2; D is perhaps TRBD2 (5 bases). The CDR3 is 13 amino acids. Trimming cost V 2 bases and J 6 bases, with 7 bases left between them. The germline V gene encodes CDR1 MNHEY and CDR2 SMNVEV (reference sequence). The CDR3 region is CASSLGSPGELFF. The CDR3 nucleotides read TGTGCCAGCAGTTTAGGGAGCCCCGGGGAGCTGTTTTTT.

The sample holds many counts of this clonotype. The chain recombines TRBV20-1 with TRBJ1-1, with 7 bases aligning to TRBD1. The germline V gene encodes CDR1 DFQATT and CDR2 SNEGSKA (reference sequence). The CDR3 sequence is 18 residues long. J gave up 1 base and V 0 bases, and 14 bases lay outside the gene matches. The DNA of the CDR3 is TGCAGTGCTAGAGACGGGTCCCGGACAGGCCTAGGGAACACTGAAGCTTTCTTT. Protein: CSARDGSRTGLGNTEAFF.

There are many counts of this clonotype. The chain employs TRBV7-2 and TRBJ2-2, with a possible D match to TRBD1 (6 bases). Deletions cut 0 bases from V and 6 bases from J, with 8 bases between. The CDR3 has 14 residues. Germline CDR1 and CDR2: SGHTA and FQGNSA. The CDR3 coding sequence is TGTGCCAGCAGCTTAGCGGCAGGGGCCGGGGAGCTGTTTTTT. The encoded protein is CASSLAAGAGELFF.

The table lists this clonotype with many counts. Here the CDR3 reads CASRLPGSAYNEQFF. CDR3 sequence (DNA): TGTGCCAGCAGACTTCCAGGGAGTGCCTACAATGAGCAGTTCTTC. The rearrangement links TRBV6-5 to TRBJ2-1, with D possibly being TRBD1 or TRBD2 (5 bases each). Trimming took 6 bases from V and 2 from J, leaving 14 bases between them. This CDR3 has 15 amino acids. Germline-derived CDR1 and CDR2 are MNHEY and SVGAGI.

This clonotype rates as medium-sized (0.01 to 0.1%). The V gene is TRBV7-8, the J gene TRBJ2-2; D uncertain. The germline gives CDR1 SGHVS, CDR2 FQNEAQ. The length of the CDR3 is 12 residues. Trimming took off 2 bases at V and 10 bases at J, with 8 bases between the two ends. For the CDR3, the DNA is TGTGCCAGCAGCTTAAGAGGCACGGAGCTGTTTTTT. It yields the protein CASSLRGTELFF.

This clonotype was recorded at least ten times. The rearrangement joins TRBV4-2 to TRBJ1-3; D ambiguous. Trimming pared 4 bases from V and 11 bases from J, leaving 21 bases between. CDR1 is LGHNA, CDR2 YNFKEQ, per germline. This CDR3 contains 15 residues. CDR3 in DNA: TGTGCCAGCAGCCCCAGAGAGGGCCCGGCGAGATCCATATATTTT. It codes for CASSPREGPARSIYF.

This clonotype has ten or more counts. CDR3 protein: CASSTTHTGELFF. CDR3 nucleotides: TGTGCCAGCAGCACCACCCACACCGGGGAGCTGTTTTTT. The chain combines TRBV5-4 with TRBJ2-2; D gene uncertain. CDR3 length: 13 residues. CDR1 is SGHNT and CDR2 is YYREEE in the germline V gene (reference sequence). The V gene lost 4 bases and the J gene lost 3 bases, with 7 bases spanning the gap.

By sample share, this clonotype is medium-sized. The gene calls are TRBV20-1 and TRBJ1-1, with TRBD1 identical over 7 bases. Trimming removed 1 base from V and 3 bases from J; junction bases left unmatched: 8. Germline V gives CDR1 DFQATT, CDR2 SNEGSKA (reference sequence). This CDR3 comprises 15 residues. The CDR3 region has the DNA TGCAGTGCTAGAGCCGACAGGGACGCGGACACTGAAGCTTTCTTT. Protein: CSARADRDADTEAFF.

This clonotype was seen at least ten times. The V call is TRBV2, the J call TRBJ2-7; possibly TRBD2 for D (6 bases). Trimming took 0 bases from V and 7 from J, leaving 19 bases between them. Germline V lookup: CDR1 SNHLY, CDR2 FYNNEI. The CDR3 consists of 16 residues. CDR3 residues: CASSEARDFTRGEQYF. In nucleotides, the CDR3 is TGTGCCAGCAGTGAAGCGCGGGACTTCACTCGCGGAGAGCAGTACTTC.